This T cell receptor beta chain was recovered during a study of cytomegalovirus exposure and HLA in healthy donors. The CDR3 sequence is 13 residues long. Germline values: CDR1 MNHEY, CDR2 SMNVEV (reference sequence). The J segment lost 2 bases and the V segment lost 5 bases, leaving 3 bases of the junction unmatched. Primers included in the PCR were 60 Vbeta and 13 Jbeta primers. The assay was immunoSEQ multiplex PCR, and TCRdb's table has in-frame clones only and misses some. The profile shows approximately 110,000 clones, roughly 74% of them singletons. Whole-study findings and limits: Analysis was carried out at a later point, and it linked a missense DCLRE1C variant to TCR beta V- and J-gene trimming. The study put under 200 TCR beta chains on its list as cytomegalovirus-associated.

To note about this clone: Its antigen remains unknown.

The gene calls are TRBV27 and TRBJ2-7; TRBD1 agrees at 7 bases. The sequence was collected from a woman in her forties or fifties in good health and CMV-seropositive. The specimen sequenced was PBMCs. CDR3 sequence (DNA): TGTGCCAGCAGTCTCGGGACAGCCTACGAGCAGTACTTC. Amino acids: CASSLGTAYEQYF.